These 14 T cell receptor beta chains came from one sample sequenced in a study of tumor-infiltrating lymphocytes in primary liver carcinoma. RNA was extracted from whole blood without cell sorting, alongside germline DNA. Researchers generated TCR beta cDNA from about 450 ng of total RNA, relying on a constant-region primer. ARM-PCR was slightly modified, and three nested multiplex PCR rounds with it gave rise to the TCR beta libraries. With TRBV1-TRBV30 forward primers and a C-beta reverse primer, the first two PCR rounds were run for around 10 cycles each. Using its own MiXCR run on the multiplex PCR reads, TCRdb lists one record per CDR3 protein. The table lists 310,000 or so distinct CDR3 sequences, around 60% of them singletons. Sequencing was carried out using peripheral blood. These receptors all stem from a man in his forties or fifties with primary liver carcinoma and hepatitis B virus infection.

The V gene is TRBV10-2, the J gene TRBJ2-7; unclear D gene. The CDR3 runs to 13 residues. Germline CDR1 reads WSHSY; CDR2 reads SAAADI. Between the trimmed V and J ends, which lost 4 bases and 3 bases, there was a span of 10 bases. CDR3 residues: CASSGALYYEQYF. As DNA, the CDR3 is TGCGCCAGCAGTGGGGCACTCTACTACGAGCAGTACTTC.

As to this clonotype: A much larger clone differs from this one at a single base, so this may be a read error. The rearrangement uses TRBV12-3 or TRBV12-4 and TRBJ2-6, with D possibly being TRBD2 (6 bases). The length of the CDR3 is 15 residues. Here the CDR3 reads CASSLAGSGANVPTF. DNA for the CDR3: TGTGCCAGCAGTTTGGCGGGGTCTGGGGCCAACGTCCCGACTTTC.

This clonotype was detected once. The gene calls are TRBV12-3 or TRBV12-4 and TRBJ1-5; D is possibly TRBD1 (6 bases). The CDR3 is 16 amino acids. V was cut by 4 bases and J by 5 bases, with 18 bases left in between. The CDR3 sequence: CASSYLGGFEDQPQHF. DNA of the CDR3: TGTGCCAGCAGTTACCTGGGGGGCTTTGAGGATCAGCCCCAGCATTTT.

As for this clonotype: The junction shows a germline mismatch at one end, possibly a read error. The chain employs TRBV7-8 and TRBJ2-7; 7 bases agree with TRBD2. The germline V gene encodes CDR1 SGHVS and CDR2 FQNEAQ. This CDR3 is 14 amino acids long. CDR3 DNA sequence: TGTGCCAGCAACTTAGGCGGGAGTCGGTACGAGCAGTACTTC. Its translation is CASNLGGSRYEQYF.

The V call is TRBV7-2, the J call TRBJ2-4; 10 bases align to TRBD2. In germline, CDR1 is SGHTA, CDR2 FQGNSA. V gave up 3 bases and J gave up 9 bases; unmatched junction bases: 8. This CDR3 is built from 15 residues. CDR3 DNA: TGTGCCAGCAGCTTGTCCGGGACTAGCGTAGGCATTCAGTACTTC. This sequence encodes CASSLSGTSVGIQYF.

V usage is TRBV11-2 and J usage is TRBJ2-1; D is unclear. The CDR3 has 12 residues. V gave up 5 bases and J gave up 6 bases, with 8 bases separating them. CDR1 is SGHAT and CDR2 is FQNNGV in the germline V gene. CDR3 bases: TGTGCCAGCAGCCACGACTGCAATGAGCAGTTCTTC. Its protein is CASSHDCNEQFF.

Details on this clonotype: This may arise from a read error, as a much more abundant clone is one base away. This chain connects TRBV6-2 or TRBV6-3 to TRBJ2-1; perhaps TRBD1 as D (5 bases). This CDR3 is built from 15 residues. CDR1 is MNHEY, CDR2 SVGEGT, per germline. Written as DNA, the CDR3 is TGTACCAGCAGAACCAGGGTTCCCTCCTACAATGAGCAGTTCTTC. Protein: CTSRTRVPSYNEQFF.

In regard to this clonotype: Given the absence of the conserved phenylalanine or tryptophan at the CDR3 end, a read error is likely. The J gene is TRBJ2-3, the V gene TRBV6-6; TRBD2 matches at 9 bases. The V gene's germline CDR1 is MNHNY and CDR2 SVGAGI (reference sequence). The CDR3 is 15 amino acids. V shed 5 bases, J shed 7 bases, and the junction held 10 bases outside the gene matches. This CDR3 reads CASSPIAGEPNTQYL. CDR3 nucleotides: TGTGCCAGCAGTCCTATAGCGGGAGAGCCTAATACGCAGTATCTT.

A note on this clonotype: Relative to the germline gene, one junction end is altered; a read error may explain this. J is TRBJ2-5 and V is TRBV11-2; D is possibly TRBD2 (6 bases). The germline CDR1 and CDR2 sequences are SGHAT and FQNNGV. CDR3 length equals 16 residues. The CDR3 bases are TGTACCAGGAGATCCCGGGACTCGGCCCACCAAGAGACCCAGTACTTC. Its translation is CTRRSRDSAHQETQYF.

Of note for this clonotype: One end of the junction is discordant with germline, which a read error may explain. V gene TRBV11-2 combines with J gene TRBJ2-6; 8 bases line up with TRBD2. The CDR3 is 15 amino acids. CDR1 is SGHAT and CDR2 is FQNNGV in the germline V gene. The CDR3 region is CASSSSGSWANVLTF. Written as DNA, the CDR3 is TGCGCCAGCAGTTCCAGCGGGAGCTGGGCCAACGTCCTGACTTTC.

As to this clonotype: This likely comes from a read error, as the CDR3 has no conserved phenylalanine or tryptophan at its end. The CDR3 loop is CASSLGPGSSYNEQFL. CDR3 DNA sequence: TGTGCCAGCAGCCTGGGGCCGGGTAGCTCTTACAATGAGCAGTTCTTA. This sequence joins TRBV11-2 and TRBJ2-1, with a weak D call TRBD1 (5 bases). Trimming pared 5 bases from V and 4 bases from J, leaving 18 bases between. The CDR3 has 16 amino acids. The germline gives CDR1 SGHAT, CDR2 FQNNGV.

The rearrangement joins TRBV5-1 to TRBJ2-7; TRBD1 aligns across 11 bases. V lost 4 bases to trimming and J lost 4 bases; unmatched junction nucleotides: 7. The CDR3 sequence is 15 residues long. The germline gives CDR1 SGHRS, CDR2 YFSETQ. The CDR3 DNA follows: TGCGCCAGCAGCCCCGGGACAGGGGGAATATACGAGCAGTACTTC. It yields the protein CASSPGTGGIYEQYF.

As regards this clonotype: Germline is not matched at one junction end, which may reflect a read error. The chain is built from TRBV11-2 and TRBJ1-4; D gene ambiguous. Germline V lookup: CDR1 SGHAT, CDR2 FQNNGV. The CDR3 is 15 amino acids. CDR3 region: CACSLVSLSNEKLFF. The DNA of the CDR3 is TGTGCCTGCAGCTTAGTGTCATTATCTAATGAAAAACTGTTTTTT.

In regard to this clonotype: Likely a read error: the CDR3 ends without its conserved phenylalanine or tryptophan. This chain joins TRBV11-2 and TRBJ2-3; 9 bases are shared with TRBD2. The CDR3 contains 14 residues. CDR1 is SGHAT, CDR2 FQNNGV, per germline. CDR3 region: CASSSGASTDTQYY. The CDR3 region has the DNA TGTGCAAGCTCTAGCGGGGCTAGCACAGATACGCAGTATTAT.